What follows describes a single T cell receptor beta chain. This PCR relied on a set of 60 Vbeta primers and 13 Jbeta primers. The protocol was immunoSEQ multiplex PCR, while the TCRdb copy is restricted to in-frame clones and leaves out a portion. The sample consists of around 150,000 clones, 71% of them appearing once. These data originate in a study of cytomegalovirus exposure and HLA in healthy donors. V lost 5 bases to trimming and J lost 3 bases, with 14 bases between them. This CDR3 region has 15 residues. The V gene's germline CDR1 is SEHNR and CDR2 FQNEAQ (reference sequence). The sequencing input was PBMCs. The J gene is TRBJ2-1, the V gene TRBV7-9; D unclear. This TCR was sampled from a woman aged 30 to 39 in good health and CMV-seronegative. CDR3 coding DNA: TGTGCCAGCAGCCGCCGCGGCGGAAACTACAATGAGCAGTTCTTC. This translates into CASSRRGGNYNEQFF.